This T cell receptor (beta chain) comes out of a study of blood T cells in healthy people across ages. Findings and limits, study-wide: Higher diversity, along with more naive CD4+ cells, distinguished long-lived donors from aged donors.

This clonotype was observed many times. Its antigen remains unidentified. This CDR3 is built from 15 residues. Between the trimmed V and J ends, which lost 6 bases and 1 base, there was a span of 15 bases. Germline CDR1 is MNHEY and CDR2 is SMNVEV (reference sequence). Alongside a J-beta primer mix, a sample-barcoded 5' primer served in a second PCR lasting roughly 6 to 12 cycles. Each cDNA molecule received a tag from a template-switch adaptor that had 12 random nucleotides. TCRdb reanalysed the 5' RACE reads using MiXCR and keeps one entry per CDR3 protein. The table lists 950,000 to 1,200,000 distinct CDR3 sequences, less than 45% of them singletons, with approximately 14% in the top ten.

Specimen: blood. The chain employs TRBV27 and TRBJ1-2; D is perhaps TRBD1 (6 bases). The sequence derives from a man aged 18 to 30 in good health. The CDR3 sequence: CASSRDTLNNYGYTF. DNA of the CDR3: TGTGCCAGCAGCCGGGACACCTTAAATAACTATGGCTACACCTTC.